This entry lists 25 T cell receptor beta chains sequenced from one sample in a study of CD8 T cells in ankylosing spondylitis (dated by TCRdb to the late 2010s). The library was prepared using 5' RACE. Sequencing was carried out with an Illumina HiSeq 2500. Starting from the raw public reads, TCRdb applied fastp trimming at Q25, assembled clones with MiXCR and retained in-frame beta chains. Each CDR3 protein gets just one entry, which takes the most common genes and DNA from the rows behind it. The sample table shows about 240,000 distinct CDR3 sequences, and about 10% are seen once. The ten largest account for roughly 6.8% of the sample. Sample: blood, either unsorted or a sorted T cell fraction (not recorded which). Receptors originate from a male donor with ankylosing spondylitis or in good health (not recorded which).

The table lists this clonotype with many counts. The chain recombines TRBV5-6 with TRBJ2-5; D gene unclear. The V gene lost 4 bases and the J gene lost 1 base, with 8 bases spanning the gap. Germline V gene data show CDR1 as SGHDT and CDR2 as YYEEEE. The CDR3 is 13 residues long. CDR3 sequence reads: CASSLQSQETQYF. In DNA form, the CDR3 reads TGTGCCAGCAGCCTCCAGTCCCAAGAGACCCAGTACTTC.

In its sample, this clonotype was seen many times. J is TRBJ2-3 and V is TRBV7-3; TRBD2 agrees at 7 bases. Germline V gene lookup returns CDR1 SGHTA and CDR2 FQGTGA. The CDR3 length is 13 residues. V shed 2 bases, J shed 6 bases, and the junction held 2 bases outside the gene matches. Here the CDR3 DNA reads TGTGCCAGCAGCTTAGGGACTAAGGATACGCAGTATTTT. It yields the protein CASSLGTKDTQYF. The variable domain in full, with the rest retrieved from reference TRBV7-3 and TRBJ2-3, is GAGVSQTPSNKVTEKGKYVELRCDPISGHTALYWYRQSLGQGPEFLIYFQGTGAADDSGLPNDRFFAVRPEGSVSTLKIQRTERGDSAVYLCASSLGTKDTQYFGPGTRLTVL.

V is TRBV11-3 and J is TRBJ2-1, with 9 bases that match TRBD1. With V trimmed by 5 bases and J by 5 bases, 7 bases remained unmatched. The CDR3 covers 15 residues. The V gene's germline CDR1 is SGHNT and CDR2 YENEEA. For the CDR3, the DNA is TGTGCCAGCAGCGCCGACAGGGGGACCCACAATGAGCAGTTCTTC. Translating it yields CASSADRGTHNEQFF.

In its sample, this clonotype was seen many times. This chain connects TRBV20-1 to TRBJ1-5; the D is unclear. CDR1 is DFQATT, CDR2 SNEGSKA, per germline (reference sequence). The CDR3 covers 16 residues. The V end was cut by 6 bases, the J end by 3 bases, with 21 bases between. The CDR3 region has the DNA TGCAGTGCCACTTTTCCCGGGAGCTCGAACAATCAGCCCCAGCATTTT. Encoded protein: CSATFPGSSNNQPQHF.

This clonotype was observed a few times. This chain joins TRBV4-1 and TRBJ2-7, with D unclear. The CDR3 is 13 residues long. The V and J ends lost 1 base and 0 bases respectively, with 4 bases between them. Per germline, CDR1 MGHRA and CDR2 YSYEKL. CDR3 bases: TGCGCCAGCAGCCAAGTTCCCTCCTACGAGCAGTACTTC. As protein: CASSQVPSYEQYF.

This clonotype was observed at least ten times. The CDR3: CASSQLYQETQYF. CDR3 sequence (DNA): TGTGCCAGCAGCCAATTGTACCAAGAGACCCAGTACTTC. The V and J genes are TRBV14 and TRBJ2-5; D is ambiguous. Trimming stripped 2 bases from V and 0 bases from J, with 4 bases between. Germline CDR1 reads SGHDN; CDR2 reads FVKESK. The CDR3 sequence is 13 residues long.

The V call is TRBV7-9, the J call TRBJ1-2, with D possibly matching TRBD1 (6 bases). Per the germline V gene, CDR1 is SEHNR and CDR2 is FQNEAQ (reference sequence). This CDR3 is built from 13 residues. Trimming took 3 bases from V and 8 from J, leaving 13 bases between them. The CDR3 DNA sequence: TGTGCCAGCAGCTTGATGCACAGGGACGGCTACACCTTC. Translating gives CASSLMHRDGYTF. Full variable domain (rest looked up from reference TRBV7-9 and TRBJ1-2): DTGVSQNPRHKITKRGQNVTFRCDPISEHNRLYWYRQTLGQGPEFLTYFQNEAQLEKSRLLSDRFSAERPKGSFSTLEIQRTEQGDSAMYLCASSLMHRDGYTFGSGTRLTVV.

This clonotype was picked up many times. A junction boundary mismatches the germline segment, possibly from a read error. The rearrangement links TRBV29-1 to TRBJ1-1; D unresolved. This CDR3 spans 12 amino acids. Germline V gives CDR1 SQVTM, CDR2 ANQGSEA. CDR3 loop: CAYGGSNTEAFF. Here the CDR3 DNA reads TGTGCGTATGGCGGGTCGAACACTGAAGCTTTCTTT.

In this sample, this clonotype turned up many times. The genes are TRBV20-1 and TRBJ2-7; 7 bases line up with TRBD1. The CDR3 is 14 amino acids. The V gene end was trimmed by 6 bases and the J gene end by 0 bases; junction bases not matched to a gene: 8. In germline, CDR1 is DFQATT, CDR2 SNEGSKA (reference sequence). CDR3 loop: CSAAHRGHSYEQYF. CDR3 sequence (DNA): TGCAGTGCCGCCCACAGGGGCCACTCCTACGAGCAGTACTTC.

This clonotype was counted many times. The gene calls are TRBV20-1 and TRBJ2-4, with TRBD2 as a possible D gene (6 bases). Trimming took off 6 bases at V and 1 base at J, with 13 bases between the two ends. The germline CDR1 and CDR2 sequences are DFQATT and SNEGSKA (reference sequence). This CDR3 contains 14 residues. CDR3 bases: TGCAGTGCAGACGGGAGCCCTGCCAAAAACATTCAGTACTTC. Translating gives CSADGSPAKNIQYF.

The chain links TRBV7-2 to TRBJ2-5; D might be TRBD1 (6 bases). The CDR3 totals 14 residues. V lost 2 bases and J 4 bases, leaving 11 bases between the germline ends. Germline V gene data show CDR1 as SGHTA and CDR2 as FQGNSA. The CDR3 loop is CASSLTYRAETQYF. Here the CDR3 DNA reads TGTGCCAGCAGCTTAACATACAGGGCAGAGACCCAGTACTTC. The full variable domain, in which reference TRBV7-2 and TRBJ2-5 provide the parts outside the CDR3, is GAGVSQSPSNKVTEKGKDVELRCDPISGHTALYWYRQSLGQGLEFLIYFQGNSAPDKSGLPSDRFSAERTGGSVSTLTIQRTQQEDSAVYLCASSLTYRAETQYFGPGTRLLVL.

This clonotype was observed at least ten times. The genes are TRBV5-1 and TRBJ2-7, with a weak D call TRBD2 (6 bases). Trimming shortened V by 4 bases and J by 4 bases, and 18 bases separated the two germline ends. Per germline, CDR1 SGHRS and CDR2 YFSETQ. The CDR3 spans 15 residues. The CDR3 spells CASSLSGGVVYEQYF. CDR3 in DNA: TGCGCCAGCAGCCTCTCCGGGGGAGTGGTTTACGAGCAGTACTTC.

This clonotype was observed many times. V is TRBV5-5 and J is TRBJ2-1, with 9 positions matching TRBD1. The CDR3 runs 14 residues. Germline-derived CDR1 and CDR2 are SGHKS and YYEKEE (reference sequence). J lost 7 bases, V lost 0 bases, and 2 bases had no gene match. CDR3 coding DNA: TGTGCCAGCAGCTTGGGGACAGGGGTAAATGAGCAGTTCTTC. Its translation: CASSLGTGVNEQFF.

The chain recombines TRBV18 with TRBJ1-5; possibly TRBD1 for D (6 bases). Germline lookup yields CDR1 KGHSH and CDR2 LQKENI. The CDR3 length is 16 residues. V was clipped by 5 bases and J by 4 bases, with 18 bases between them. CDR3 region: CASSRTVEKGNQPQHF. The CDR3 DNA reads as TGTGCCAGCTCAAGGACAGTAGAGAAGGGTAATCAGCCCCAGCATTTT.

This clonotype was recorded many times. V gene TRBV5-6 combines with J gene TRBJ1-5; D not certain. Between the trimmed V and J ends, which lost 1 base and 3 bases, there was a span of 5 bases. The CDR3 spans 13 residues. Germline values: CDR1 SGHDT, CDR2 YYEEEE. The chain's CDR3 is CASSLTVNQPQHF. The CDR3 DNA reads TGTGCCAGCAGCTTGACAGTCAATCAGCCCCAGCATTTT.

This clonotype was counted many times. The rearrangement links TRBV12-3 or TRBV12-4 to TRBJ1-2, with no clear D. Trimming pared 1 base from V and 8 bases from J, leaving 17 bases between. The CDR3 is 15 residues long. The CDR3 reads CASSLGPVLDMGYTF. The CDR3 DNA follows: TGTGCCAGCAGTTTAGGGCCAGTCTTGGATATGGGCTACACCTTC.

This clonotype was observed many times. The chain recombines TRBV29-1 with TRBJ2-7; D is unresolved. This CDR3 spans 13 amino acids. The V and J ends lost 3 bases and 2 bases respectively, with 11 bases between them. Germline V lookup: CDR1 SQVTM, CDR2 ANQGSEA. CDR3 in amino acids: CSVELGLPYEQYF. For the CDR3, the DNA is TGCAGCGTTGAGTTGGGATTACCCTACGAGCAGTACTTC.

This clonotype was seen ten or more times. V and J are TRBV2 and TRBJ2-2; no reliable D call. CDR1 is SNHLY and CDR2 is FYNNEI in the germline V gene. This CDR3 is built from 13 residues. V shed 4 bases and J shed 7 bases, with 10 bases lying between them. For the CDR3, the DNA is TGTGCCAGCAGTGTTTTGTCGGTCGGGGAGCTGTTTTTT. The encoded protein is CASSVLSVGELFF.

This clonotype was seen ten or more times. The DNA of the CDR3 is TGTGCCAGCAGCATGGTCCTAGCGACCGGGGAGCTGTTTTTT. Protein product: CASSMVLATGELFF. The rearrangement uses TRBV11-2 and TRBJ2-2; D is possibly TRBD2 (6 bases). The CDR3 is 14 residues long. The germline V gene encodes CDR1 SGHAT and CDR2 FQNNGV. V was cut by 5 bases and J by 5 bases, with 12 bases left in between.

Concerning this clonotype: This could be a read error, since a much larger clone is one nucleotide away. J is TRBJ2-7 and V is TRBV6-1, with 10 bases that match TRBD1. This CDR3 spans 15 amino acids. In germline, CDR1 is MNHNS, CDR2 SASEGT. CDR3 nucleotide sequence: TGTGACAGCAGACCACGCGGACAGGGGGTTGGTGAGCAGTACTTC. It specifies CDSRPRGQGVGEQYF.

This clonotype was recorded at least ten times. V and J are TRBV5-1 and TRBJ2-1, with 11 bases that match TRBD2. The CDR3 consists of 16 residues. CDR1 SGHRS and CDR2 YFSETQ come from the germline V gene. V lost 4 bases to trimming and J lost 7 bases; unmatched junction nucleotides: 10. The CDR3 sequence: CASSLVAGGPENEQFF. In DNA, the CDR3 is TGCGCCAGCAGCCTGGTAGCGGGGGGGCCCGAAAATGAGCAGTTCTTC.

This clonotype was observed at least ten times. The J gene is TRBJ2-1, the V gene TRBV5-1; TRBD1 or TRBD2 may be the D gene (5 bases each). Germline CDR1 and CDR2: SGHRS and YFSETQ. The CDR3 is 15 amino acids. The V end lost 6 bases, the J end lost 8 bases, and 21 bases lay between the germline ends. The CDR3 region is CASKRTGLIGDEQFF. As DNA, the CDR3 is TGCGCCAGCAAAAGAACAGGCTTAATCGGGGATGAGCAGTTCTTC.

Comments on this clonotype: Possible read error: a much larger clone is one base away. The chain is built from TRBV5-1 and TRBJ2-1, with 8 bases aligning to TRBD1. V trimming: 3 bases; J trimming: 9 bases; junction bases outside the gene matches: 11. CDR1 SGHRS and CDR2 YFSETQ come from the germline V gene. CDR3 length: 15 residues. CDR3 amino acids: CASSSGRGQHSEQFF. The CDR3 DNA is TGCGCCAGCAGCTCTGGCAGGGGGCAGCACAGTGAGCAGTTCTTC.

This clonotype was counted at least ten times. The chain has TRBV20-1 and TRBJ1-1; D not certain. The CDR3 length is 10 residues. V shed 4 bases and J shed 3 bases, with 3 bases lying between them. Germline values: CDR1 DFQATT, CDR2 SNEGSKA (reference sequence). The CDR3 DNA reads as TGCAGTGCTACAGACACTGAAGCTTTCTTT. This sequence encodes CSATDTEAFF.

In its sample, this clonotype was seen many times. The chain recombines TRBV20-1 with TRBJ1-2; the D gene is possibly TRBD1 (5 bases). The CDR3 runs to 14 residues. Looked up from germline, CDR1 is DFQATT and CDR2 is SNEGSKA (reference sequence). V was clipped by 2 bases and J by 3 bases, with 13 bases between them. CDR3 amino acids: CSARSDAGHYGYTF. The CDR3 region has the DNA TGCAGTGCTAGAAGTGACGCGGGACACTATGGCTACACCTTC.